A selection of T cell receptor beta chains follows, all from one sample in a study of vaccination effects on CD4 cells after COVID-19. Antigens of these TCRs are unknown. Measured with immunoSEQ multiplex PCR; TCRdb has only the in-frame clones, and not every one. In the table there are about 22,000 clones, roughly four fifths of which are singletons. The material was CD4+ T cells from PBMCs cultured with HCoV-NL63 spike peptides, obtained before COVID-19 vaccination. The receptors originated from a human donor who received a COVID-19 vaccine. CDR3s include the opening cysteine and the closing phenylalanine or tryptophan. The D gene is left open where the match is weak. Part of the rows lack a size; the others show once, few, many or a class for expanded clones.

CASSSTGIGYGYTF | TGTGCCAGCAGTTCCACAGGAATCGGCTATGGCTACACCTTC | TRBJ1-2 | - | TRBV28 | -
CASRRDRERPQHF | TGTGCCAGCCGAAGGGACAGGGAGAGGCCCCAGCATTTT | TRBJ1-5 | few | TRBV19 | TRBD1
CASSPRGASTDTQYF | TGTGCCAGCAGTCCCAGGGGGGCTAGCACAGATACGCAGTATTTT | TRBJ2-3 | - | TRBV6-5 | -
CATGQGKVETQYF | TGTGCCACCGGGCAGGGGAAGGTAGAGACCCAGTACTTC | TRBJ2-5 | - | TRBV24-1 | -
CASSPSGGNTIYF | TGTGCCAGCAGCCCATCGGGGGGAAACACCATATATTTT | TRBJ1-3 | - | TRBV7-3 | -
CASRRTGTGELFF | TGTGCCAGCAGGAGGACAGGCACCGGGGAGCTGTTTTTT | TRBJ2-2 | - | TRBV12-3/TRBV12-4 | TRBD1
CASSRPSGGADTQYF | TGTGCCAGCAGTAGGCCTAGCGGAGGGGCAGATACGCAGTATTTT | TRBJ2-3 | - | TRBV2 | TRBD2
CASSYHETADFDGYTF | TGTGCCAGCAGTTACCACGAGACAGCCGATTTTGATGGCTACACCTTC | TRBJ1-2 | - | TRBV6-6 | -
CASSFIGLAGGYNEQFF | TGTGCCAGCAGTTTCATCGGACTAGCGGGGGGGTACAATGAGCAGTTCTTC | TRBJ2-1 | - | TRBV7-9 | TRBD2
CASSLSAGDSYEQYF | TGTGCCAGTAGTCTCTCAGCGGGGGACTCCTACGAGCAGTACTTC | TRBJ2-7 | - | TRBV19 | TRBD2
CASSFSGTGGYNEQFF | TGTGCCAGCAGCTTCTCCGGGACGGGGGGATACAATGAGCAGTTCTTC | TRBJ2-1 | - | TRBV5-4 | TRBD2
CASSPDRIGGYTF | TGTGCCAGCAGCCCCGACAGGATTGGGGGCTACACCTTC | TRBJ1-2 | - | TRBV7-9 | -
CATRGGPTRETQYF | TGTGCCACCCGGGGTGGGCCCACCCGTGAGACCCAGTACTTC | TRBJ2-5 | - | TRBV27 | -
CASSLGREETQYF | TGCGCCAGCAGCTTGGGGAGGGAGGAGACCCAGTACTTC | TRBJ2-5 | - | TRBV5-1 | -
CASSLGLAGNKAQFF | TGTGCCAGCAGCTTAGGCCTAGCGGGAAACAAGGCGCAGTTCTTC | TRBJ2-1 | once | TRBV7-2 | TRBD2
CAWSRQDRVGTEAFF | TGTGCCTGGAGCCGACAGGACAGGGTGGGCACTGAAGCTTTCTTT | TRBJ1-1 | - | TRBV30 | TRBD1
CASRAWETYGYTF | TGTGCCAGCAGGGCCTGGGAAACCTATGGCTACACCTTC | TRBJ1-2 | - | TRBV6-5 | -
CASSLGQGWTGELFF | TGTGCCAGCAGTTTAGGCCAGGGGTGGACCGGGGAGCTGTTTTTT | TRBJ2-2 | once | TRBV27 | -
CASSLSSWAAGSNQPQHF | TGTGCCAGCAGTTTATCCTCTTGGGCGGCTGGTAGCAATCAGCCCCAGCATTTT | TRBJ1-5 | - | TRBV27 | -
CASSLGIYGGYTF | TGTGCCAGCAGCTTAGGGATTTATGGAGGCTACACCTTC | TRBJ1-2 | - | TRBV7-9 | -
CASSQDRVGNTEAFF | TGCGCCAGCAGCCAAGATCGGGTTGGGAACACTGAAGCTTTCTTT | TRBJ1-1 | few | TRBV4-1 | -
CAWSMGLAGVGELFF | TGTGCCTGGAGTATGGGGCTAGCGGGAGTCGGGGAGCTGTTTTTT | TRBJ2-2 | few | TRBV30 | TRBD2
CAISGGGNQPQHF | TGTGCCATCAGTGGTGGGGGGAATCAGCCCCAGCATTTT | TRBJ1-5 | - | TRBV10-3 | -
CASSLSTSGISYNEQFF | TGTGCCAGCAGCCTCAGCACTAGCGGGATTTCCTACAATGAGCAGTTCTTC | TRBJ2-1 | - | TRBV4-2 | TRBD2
CASSGDRGRQPQHF | TGTGCCAGCAGCGGCGACAGGGGACGACAGCCCCAGCATTTT | TRBJ1-5 | - | TRBV7-2 | TRBD1
CASSLARLMNTEAFF | TGTGCCAGCAGCTTGGCGCGCCTTATGAACACTGAAGCTTTCTTT | TRBJ1-1 | once | TRBV5-6 | -
CAISGRTGFTDTQYF | TGTGCCATCAGTGGTCGGACAGGATTCACAGATACGCAGTATTTT | TRBJ2-3 | - | TRBV10-3 | TRBD1
CAWSLGLLSFGGQDEQFF | TGTGCCTGGTCCTTGGGACTGTTATCATTTGGGGGTCAGGATGAGCAGTTCTTC | TRBJ2-1 | - | TRBV30 | -
CASRSPGNEQFF | TGTGCCAGCAGATCTCCGGGCAATGAGCAGTTCTTC | TRBJ2-1 | - | TRBV12-3/TRBV12-4 | -
CASSRPGTSLFF | TGTGCCAGCAGCCGCCCCGGGACTAGCCTGTTCTTC | TRBJ2-1 | - | TRBV3-1/TRBV3-2 | TRBD2
CASRTVSGTQYF | TGTGCCAGCAGGACGGTCTCTGGGACGCAGTATTTT | TRBJ2-3 | once | TRBV28 | -
CASSSQGPGQPQHF | TGTGCCAGCAGCTCCCAGGGACCAGGTCAGCCCCAGCATTTT | TRBJ1-5 | - | TRBV5-6 | -
CASSLASQADTQYF | TGTGCCAGCAGCTTAGCCAGTCAAGCAGATACGCAGTATTTT | TRBJ2-3 | - | TRBV7-9 | -
CASSPAASNQPQHF | TGTGCCAGCTCACCAGCGGCGTCGAACCAGCCCCAGCATTTT | TRBJ1-5 | - | TRBV18 | -
CASSPWRVRDRGNTIYF | TGTGCCAGTAGTCCATGGAGGGTCCGGGACCGTGGAAACACCATATATTTT | TRBJ1-3 | - | TRBV19 | -
CASSTERETEAFF | TGTGCCAGCAGCACAGAGAGAGAAACTGAAGCTTTCTTT | TRBJ1-1 | few | TRBV27 | -
CASAGAAEAFF | TGTGCCAGCGCCGGAGCCGCCGAAGCTTTCTTT | TRBJ1-1 | - | TRBV28 | -
CASSISGQGGRQPQHF | TGTGCCAGTAGTATTTCTGGACAGGGAGGGAGGCAGCCCCAGCATTTT | TRBJ1-5 | - | TRBV19 | TRBD1
CASSYRELNTDTQYF | TGTGCCAGCAGTTACAGGGAGTTGAACACAGATACGCAGTATTTT | TRBJ2-3 | - | TRBV6-5 | -
CASSLRTANEKLFF | TGTGCCAGCAGCCTCAGGACAGCGAATGAAAAACTGTTTTTT | TRBJ1-4 | - | TRBV7-2 | -
CASSSGQGNTEAFF | TGTGCCAGCAGTTCGGGACAGGGGAACACTGAAGCTTTCTTT | TRBJ1-1 | few | TRBV7-9 | TRBD1
CASTLPGQRNTEAFF | TGCGCCAGCACCCTACCGGGACAAAGGAACACTGAAGCTTTCTTT | TRBJ1-1 | - | TRBV5-1 | -
CASSQDVGEQFF | TGTGCCAGCAGCCAAGACGTGGGTGAGCAGTTCTTC | TRBJ2-1 | - | TRBV4-2 | -
CASSAYPGLAGLSYNEQFF | TGTGCCAGTAGTGCCTACCCGGGACTAGCGGGACTCTCCTACAATGAGCAGTTCTTC | TRBJ2-1 | - | TRBV19 | TRBD2
CASSVVAGGSYNEQFF | TGTGCCAGCAGCGTAGTAGCGGGAGGATCCTACAATGAGCAGTTCTTC | TRBJ2-1 | - | TRBV9 | TRBD2
CASWGSMNTEAFF | TGTGCCAGTTGGGGCAGCATGAACACTGAAGCTTTCTTT | TRBJ1-1 | - | TRBV19 | -
CASSEQGGYGYTF | TGTGCCAGCAGTGAACAGGGGGGGTATGGCTACACCTTC | TRBJ1-2 | - | TRBV6-1 | TRBD1
CASSLGGGSSGANVLTF | TGTGCCAGCAGCTTAGGGGGCGGAAGCTCTGGGGCCAACGTCCTGACTTTC | TRBJ2-6 | few | TRBV7-3 | -
CASSLEPGLSNEQYF | TGTGCCAGCAGCTTAGAGCCCGGACTATCCAACGAGCAGTACTTC | TRBJ2-7 | few | TRBV11-2 | -
CASSLAGETQYF | TGCGCCAGCAGCTTGGCCGGAGAGACCCAGTACTTC | TRBJ2-5 | - | TRBV5-1 | -
CASSTRLAANTGELFF | TGTGCCAGTAGTACCCGACTAGCGGCGAACACCGGGGAGCTGTTTTTT | TRBJ2-2 | - | TRBV19 | TRBD2
CASSYSSGSGNEQFF | TGTGCCAGCAGTTACTCTAGCGGGAGCGGTAATGAGCAGTTCTTC | TRBJ2-1 | - | TRBV6-5 | TRBD2